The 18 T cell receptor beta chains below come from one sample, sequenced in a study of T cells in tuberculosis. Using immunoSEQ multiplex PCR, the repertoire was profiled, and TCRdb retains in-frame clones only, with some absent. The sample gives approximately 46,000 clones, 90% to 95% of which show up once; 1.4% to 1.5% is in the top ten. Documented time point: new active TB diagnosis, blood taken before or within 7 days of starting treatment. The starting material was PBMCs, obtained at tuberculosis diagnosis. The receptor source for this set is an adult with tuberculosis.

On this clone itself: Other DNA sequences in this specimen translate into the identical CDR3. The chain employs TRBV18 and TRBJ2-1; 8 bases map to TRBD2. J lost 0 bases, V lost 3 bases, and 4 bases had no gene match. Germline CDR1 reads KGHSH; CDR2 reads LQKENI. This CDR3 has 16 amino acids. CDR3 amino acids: CASSPPLAGSYNEQFF. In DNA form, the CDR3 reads TGTGCCAGCTCACCTCCTCTAGCGGGCTCCTACAATGAGCAGTTCTTC.

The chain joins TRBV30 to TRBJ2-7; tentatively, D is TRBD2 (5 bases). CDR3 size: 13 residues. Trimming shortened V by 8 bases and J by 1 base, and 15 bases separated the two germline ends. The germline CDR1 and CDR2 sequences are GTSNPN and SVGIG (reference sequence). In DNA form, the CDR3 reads TGTGCCGCCTGCCGGGAAGGGTCCTACGAGCAGTACTTC. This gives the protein CAACREGSYEQYF.

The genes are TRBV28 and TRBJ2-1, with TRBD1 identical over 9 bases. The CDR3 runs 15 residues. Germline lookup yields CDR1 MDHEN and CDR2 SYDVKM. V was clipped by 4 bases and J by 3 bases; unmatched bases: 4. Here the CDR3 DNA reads TGTGCCAGCAGTTGGGCGGGACAGGGCTACAATGAGCAGTTCTTC. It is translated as CASSWAGQGYNEQFF.

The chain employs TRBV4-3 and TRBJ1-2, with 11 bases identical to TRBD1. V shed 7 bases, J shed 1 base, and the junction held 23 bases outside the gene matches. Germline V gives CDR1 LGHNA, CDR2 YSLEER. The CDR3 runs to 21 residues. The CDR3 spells CASTPLVPGQGGGDLNYGYTF. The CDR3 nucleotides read TGCGCCAGCACCCCCCTCGTCCCGGGACAGGGGGGCGGGGACCTTAACTATGGCTACACCTTC.

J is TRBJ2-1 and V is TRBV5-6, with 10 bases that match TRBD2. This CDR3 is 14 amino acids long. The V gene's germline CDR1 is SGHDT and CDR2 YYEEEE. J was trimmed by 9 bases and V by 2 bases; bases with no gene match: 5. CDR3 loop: CASSFPASGSEQFF. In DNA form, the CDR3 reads TGTGCCAGCAGCTTCCCTGCTAGCGGGAGTGAGCAGTTCTTC.

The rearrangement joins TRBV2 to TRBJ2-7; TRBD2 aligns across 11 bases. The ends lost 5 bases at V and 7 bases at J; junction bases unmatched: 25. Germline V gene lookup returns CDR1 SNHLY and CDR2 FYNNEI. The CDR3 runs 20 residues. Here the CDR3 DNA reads TGTGCCAGCAGTCATACCCGGGACACCGATAGACTAGCGGGATGGTTAGAGCAGTACTTC. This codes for CASSHTRDTDRLAGWLEQYF. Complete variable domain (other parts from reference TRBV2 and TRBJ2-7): EPEVTQTPSHQVTQMGQEVILRCVPISNHLYFYWYRQILGQKVEFLVSFYNNEISEKSEIFDDQFSVERPDGSNFTLKIRSTKLEDSAMYFCASSHTRDTDRLAGWLEQYFGPGTRLTVT.

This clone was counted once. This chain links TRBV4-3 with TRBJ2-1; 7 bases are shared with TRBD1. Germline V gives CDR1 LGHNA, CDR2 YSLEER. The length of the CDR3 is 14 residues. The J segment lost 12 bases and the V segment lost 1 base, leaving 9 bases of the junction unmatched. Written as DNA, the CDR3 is TGCGCCAGCAGCCAAGGTTGGACAGGCCTTGGGCAGTTCTTC. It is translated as CASSQGWTGLGQFF.

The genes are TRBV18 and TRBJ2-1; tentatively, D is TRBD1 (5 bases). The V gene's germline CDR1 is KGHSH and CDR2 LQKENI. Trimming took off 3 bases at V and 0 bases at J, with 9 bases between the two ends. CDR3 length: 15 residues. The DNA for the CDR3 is TGTGCCAGCTCACCGTCAGGGCGCTCCTACAATGAGCAGTTCTTC. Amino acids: CASSPSGRSYNEQFF.

Here the CDR3 DNA reads TGTGCCAGCAGTGTAACAGGGGGCCAGGGCAAAAACATTCAGTACTTC. Protein sequence: CASSVTGGQGKNIQYF. The chain has TRBV25-1 and TRBJ2-4; TRBD1 aligns across 9 bases. In germline, CDR1 is MGHDK, CDR2 SYGVNS. V lost 4 bases, J lost 3 bases, and 7 bases stayed unmatched. This CDR3 has 16 amino acids. Variable domain in full (rest from reference TRBV25-1 and TRBJ2-4): EADIYQTPRYLVIGTGKKITLECSQTMGHDKMYWYQQDPGMELHLIHYSYGVNSTEKGDLSSESTVSRIRTEHFPLTLESARPSHTSQYLCASSVTGGQGKNIQYFGAGTRLSVL.

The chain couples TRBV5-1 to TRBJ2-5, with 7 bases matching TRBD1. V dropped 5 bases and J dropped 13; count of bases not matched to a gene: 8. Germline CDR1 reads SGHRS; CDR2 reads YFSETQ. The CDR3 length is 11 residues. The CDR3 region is CASRLEDRPYF. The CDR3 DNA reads TGCGCCAGCAGGCTGGAGGACAGGCCGTACTTC. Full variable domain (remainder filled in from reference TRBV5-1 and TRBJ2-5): KAGVTQTPRYLIKTRGQQVTLSCSPISGHRSVSWYQQTPGQGLQFLFEYFSETQRNKGNFPGRFSGRQFSNSRSEMNVSTLELGDSALYLCASRLEDRPYFGPGTRLLVL.

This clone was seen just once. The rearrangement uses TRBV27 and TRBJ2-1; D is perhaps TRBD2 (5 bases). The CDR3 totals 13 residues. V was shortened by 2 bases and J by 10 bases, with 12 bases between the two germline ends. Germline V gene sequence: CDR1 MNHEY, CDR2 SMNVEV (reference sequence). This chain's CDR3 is CASSLGRRREQFF. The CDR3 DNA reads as TGTGCCAGCAGTTTAGGCAGGAGGAGGGAGCAGTTCTTC.

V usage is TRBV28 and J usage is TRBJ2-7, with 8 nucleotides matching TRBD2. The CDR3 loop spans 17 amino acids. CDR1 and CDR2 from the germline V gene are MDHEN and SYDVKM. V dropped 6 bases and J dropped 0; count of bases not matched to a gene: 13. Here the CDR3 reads CASSPTGPGRASYEQYF. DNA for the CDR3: TGTGCCAGCAGCCCTACAGGGCCCGGGAGGGCCTCCTACGAGCAGTACTTC.

CDR3 residues: CASSSDRVNTEAFF. The CDR3 nucleotides read TGTGCCAGCTCATCAGACAGGGTGAACACTGAAGCTTTCTTT. The chain has TRBV18 and TRBJ1-1; 7 nucleotides agree with TRBD1. The germline V gene has CDR1 KGHSH and CDR2 LQKENI. J was trimmed by 0 bases and V by 5 bases; bases with no gene match: 3. The length of the CDR3 is 14 residues.

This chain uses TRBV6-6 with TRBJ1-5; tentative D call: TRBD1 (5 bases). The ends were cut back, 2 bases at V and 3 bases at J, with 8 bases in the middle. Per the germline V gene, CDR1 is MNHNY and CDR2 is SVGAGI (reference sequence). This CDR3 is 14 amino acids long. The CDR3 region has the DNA TGTGCCAGCAGTTACCTACAGGCCAATCAGCCCCAGCATTTT. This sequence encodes CASSYLQANQPQHF.

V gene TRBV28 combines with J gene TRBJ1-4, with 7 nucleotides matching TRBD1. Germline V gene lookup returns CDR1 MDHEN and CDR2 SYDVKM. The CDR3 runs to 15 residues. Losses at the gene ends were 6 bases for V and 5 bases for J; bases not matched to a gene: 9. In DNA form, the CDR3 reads TGTGCCAGCAGGTTGACGGGACAGCCGAATGAAAAACTGTTTTTT. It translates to CASRLTGQPNEKLFF.

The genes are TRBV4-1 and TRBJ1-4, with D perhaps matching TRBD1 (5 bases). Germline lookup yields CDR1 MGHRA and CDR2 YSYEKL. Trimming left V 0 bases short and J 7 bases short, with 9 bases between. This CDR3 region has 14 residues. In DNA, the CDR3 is TGCGCCAGCAGCCAAGATCGGGGGAGTGAAAAACTGTTTTTT. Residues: CASSQDRGSEKLFF.

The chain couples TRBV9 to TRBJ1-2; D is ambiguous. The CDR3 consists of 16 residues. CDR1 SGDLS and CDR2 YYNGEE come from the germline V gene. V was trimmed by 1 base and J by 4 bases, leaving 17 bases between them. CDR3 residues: CASSVSVKGRSYGYTF. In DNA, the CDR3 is TGTGCCAGCAGCGTATCGGTTAAAGGGAGAAGCTATGGCTACACCTTC. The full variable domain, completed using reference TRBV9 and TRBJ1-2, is DSGVTQTPKHLITATGQRVTLRCSPRSGDLSVYWYQQSLDQGLQFLIQYYNGEERAKGNILERFSAQQFPDLHSELNLSSLELGDSALYFCASSVSVKGRSYGYTFGSGTRLTVV.

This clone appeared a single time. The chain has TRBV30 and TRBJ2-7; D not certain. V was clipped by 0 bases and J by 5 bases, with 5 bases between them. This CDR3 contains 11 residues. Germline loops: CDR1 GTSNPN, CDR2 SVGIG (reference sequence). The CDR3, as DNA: TGTGCCTGGAGTGTACTCAACGAGCAGTACTTC. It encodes CAWSVLNEQYF.